These 19 T cell receptor beta chains came from one sample sequenced in a study of T-cell reconstitution after alpha-beta-depleted transplantation in children. This sample's TCRbeta library carried unique molecular identifier barcodes. TCRdb analysed the PCR reads with MiXCR anew, one entry per CDR3 protein. The sample has 640,000 or so distinct CDR3 sequences, around 16% seen once. Sequencing was performed on PBMCs from the stem cell graft donor, taken from the stem cell graft. These receptors all come from a human donor who donated a stem cell graft to a child with acute myeloid leukemia.

This clonotype was seen many times. The rearrangement joins TRBV7-9 to TRBJ2-2; the D is unclear. The V gene's germline CDR1 is SEHNR and CDR2 FQNEAQ (reference sequence). CDR3 length: 13 residues. Trimming took off 3 bases at V and 3 bases at J, with 5 bases between the two ends. Here the CDR3 DNA reads TGTGCCAGCAGCTTGGAAGACACCGGGGAGCTGTTTTTT. Translated, it gives CASSLEDTGELFF.

The V gene is TRBV12-3 or TRBV12-4, the J gene TRBJ1-5; 7 nucleotides align to TRBD1. The CDR3 contains 16 residues. The trim removed 3 bases at V and 2 bases at J, leaving 7 bases unmatched. The CDR3 is CASSFTGARGNQPQHF. The DNA for the CDR3 is TGTGCCAGCAGTTTTACAGGGGCAAGGGGCAATCAGCCCCAGCATTTT.

This clonotype came up a few times. The DNA for the CDR3 is TGTGCCAGCAGTCCAGTAGGGAAGGGGGATCAGCCCCAGCATTTT. It is translated as CASSPVGKGDQPQHF. This sequence joins TRBV7-2 and TRBJ1-5, with D possibly TRBD1 on 6 matching bases. With 6 bases removed from V and 5 bases from J, the gap between germline ends came to 17 bases. This CDR3 contains 15 residues. Germline loops: CDR1 SGHTA, CDR2 FQGNSA.

The table lists this clonotype with a few counts. The V and J genes are TRBV7-9 and TRBJ2-1, with D possibly being TRBD2 (5 bases). The CDR3 covers 16 residues. Germline V gene data show CDR1 as SEHNR and CDR2 as FQNEAQ (reference sequence). Trimming left V 6 bases short and J 2 bases short, with 17 bases between. CDR3 residues: CASSTMDSKTYNEQFF. Here the CDR3 DNA reads TGTGCCAGCAGTACTATGGACTCAAAAACCTACAATGAGCAGTTCTTC.

J is TRBJ2-3 and V is TRBV12-5, with D hard to call. V was pared by 2 bases and J by 4 bases, with 7 bases between. In germline, CDR1 is LGHNT, CDR2 FRNRAP. This CDR3 comprises 13 residues. CDR3 in DNA: TGTGCTAGTGGTTTGATTGGGGCAGATACGCAGTATTTT. It encodes CASGLIGADTQYF. The variable domain in full, completed from reference TRBV12-5 and TRBJ2-3, reads DARVTQTPRHKVTEMGQEVTMRCQPILGHNTVFWYRQTMMQGLELLAYFRNRAPLDDSGMPKDRFSAEMPDATLATLKIQPSEPRDSAVYFCASGLIGADTQYFGPGTRLTVL.

In the case of this clonotype: One junction end disagrees with the germline gene, perhaps due to a read error. The chain couples TRBV4-2 to TRBJ2-3; D call uncertain. Germline V gives CDR1 LGHNA, CDR2 YNFKEQ. This CDR3 comprises 13 residues. The CDR3 DNA reads TGTGCCAGGAGCCCCTATAGGGCAGATACGCAGTATTTT. Amino acids: CARSPYRADTQYF.

The table lists this clonotype with many counts. The chain recombines TRBV29-1 with TRBJ2-1, with D unresolved. CDR3 length: 14 amino acids. From germline, CDR1 is SQVTM and CDR2 ANQGSEA. V was clipped by 2 bases and J by 8 bases, with 16 bases between them. Here the CDR3 DNA reads TGCAGCGTTGAATCCCCGGGCTACCTTGATGAGCAGTTCTTC. This sequence encodes CSVESPGYLDEQFF.

This clonotype was detected ten times or more. The genes are TRBV13 and TRBJ2-7; D unclear. Trimming took 5 bases from V and 5 from J, leaving 10 bases between them. The CDR3 has 12 amino acids. CDR1 is PRHDT, CDR2 FYEKMQ, per germline (reference sequence). The CDR3 DNA reads as TGTGCCAGCAGCAATTACTATGACGAGCAGTACTTC. It translates to CASSNYYDEQYF.

This clonotype was detected ten times or more. The V gene is TRBV6-5, the J gene TRBJ1-2, with D possibly being TRBD1 (6 bases). The germline V and J ends were trimmed by 0 bases and 2 bases, with 7 bases remaining between them. The length of the CDR3 is 14 residues. Germline-derived CDR1 and CDR2 are MNHEY and SVGAGI. The DNA for the CDR3 is TGTGCCAGCAGTTACTCGAGGGGGAACTATGGCTACACCTTC. Encoded protein: CASSYSRGNYGYTF.

Of note for this clonotype: One end of the junction fails to match germline, which may point to a read error. This chain joins TRBV20-1 and TRBJ1-4; D might be TRBD1 (6 bases). Germline V CDR1 and CDR2: DFQATT, SNEGSKA (reference sequence). The CDR3 sequence is 17 residues long. CDR3 coding DNA: TGCTGTGCTAACCTCATTGGGCTGGCGCAGGGGCAAGAAAAACTGTTTTTT. Protein product: CCANLIGLAQGQEKLFF.

This clonotype came up a few times. CDR3 sequence reads: CATSETGFLTEAFF. In DNA form, the CDR3 reads TGTGCCACCAGTGAAACAGGGTTTCTGACTGAAGCTTTCTTT. The chain couples TRBV24-1 to TRBJ1-1; a possible D gene is TRBD1 (6 bases). Deletions cut 4 bases from V and 5 bases from J, with 13 bases between. The CDR3 consists of 14 residues. From germline, CDR1 is KGHDR and CDR2 SFDVKD.

This clonotype was counted at least ten times. The chain employs TRBV20-1 and TRBJ2-7; TRBD2 matches 7 bases. Germline V gives CDR1 DFQATT, CDR2 SNEGSKA (reference sequence). This CDR3 contains 14 residues. Losses at the gene ends were 2 bases for V and 0 bases for J; bases not matched to a gene: 4. Written as DNA, the CDR3 is TGCAGTGCTAGACAAGCGGGGCCCTCCTACGAGCAGTACGTC. Residues: CSARQAGPSYEQYV.

This clonotype was observed a few times. V is TRBV4-2 and J is TRBJ2-5, with 7 bases matching TRBD2. The germline V gene encodes CDR1 LGHNA and CDR2 YNFKEQ. This CDR3 has 16 amino acids. Trimming cost V 1 base and J 2 bases; bases outside gene matches: 7. CDR3 nucleotides: TGTGCCAGCAGCCAAGGCCTGGACGGGGGGCAAGAGACCCAGTACTTC. This codes for CASSQGLDGGQETQYF.

This clonotype has at least ten counts. V is TRBV7-2 and J is TRBJ1-5; TRBD1 agrees at 9 bases. The CDR3 has 13 amino acids. Germline CDR1 SGHTA, CDR2 FQGNSA. V dropped 4 bases and J dropped 7; count of bases not matched to a gene: 2. The CDR3 loop reads CASSSDRGQPQHF. CDR3 DNA sequence: TGTGCCAGCAGCTCGGACAGGGGCCAGCCCCAGCATTTT.

This clonotype was observed many times. J is TRBJ2-1 and V is TRBV27; 13 bases are shared with TRBD2. The CDR3 contains 19 residues. The ends lost 6 bases at V and 0 bases at J; junction bases unmatched: 11. CDR1 is MNHEY and CDR2 is SMNVEV in the germline V gene (reference sequence). This CDR3 reads CASSLWTSGGPSSYNEQFF. For the CDR3, the DNA is TGTGCCAGCAGCCTATGGACTAGCGGGGGTCCCAGCTCCTACAATGAGCAGTTCTTC.

This clonotype appeared many times. The J gene is TRBJ1-6, the V gene TRBV10-3, with 7 bases aligning to TRBD1. Germline CDR1 reads ENHRY; CDR2 reads SYGVKD. The CDR3 covers 15 residues. Germline trimming cut 4 bases from V and 6 bases from J; bases unmatched to any gene: 6. CDR3 bases: TGTGCCATCAGTGTTAGGGGGCCTGGTAATTCACCCCTCCACTTT. Translation gives CAISVRGPGNSPLHF.

The V call is TRBV5-1, the J call TRBJ2-1; D is ambiguous. This CDR3 contains 15 residues. V shed 4 bases and J shed 4 bases, with 15 bases lying between them. Per germline, CDR1 SGHRS and CDR2 YFSETQ. The DNA of the CDR3 is TGCGCCAGCAGCGAAGACACGGAATTTTACAATGAGCAGTTCTTC. Translated, it gives CASSEDTEFYNEQFF. Drawing the rest from reference TRBV5-1 and TRBJ2-1, the complete variable domain is KAGVTQTPRYLIKTRGQQVTLSCSPISGHRSVSWYQQTPGQGLQFLFEYFSETQRNKGNFPGRFSGRQFSNSRSEMNVSTLELGDSALYLCASSEDTEFYNEQFFGPGTRLTVL.

The rearrangement joins TRBV3-1 to TRBJ2-3, with D perhaps matching TRBD1 or TRBD2 (6 bases each). The V and J ends lost 4 bases and 5 bases respectively, with 16 bases between them. The germline CDR1 and CDR2 sequences are LGHDT and YNNKEL (reference sequence). The CDR3 is 15 residues long. CDR3 in amino acids: CASSPMGGHEDTQYF. Here the CDR3 DNA reads TGTGCCAGCAGCCCTATGGGGGGCCACGAAGATACGCAGTATTTT.

The chain is built from TRBV27 and TRBJ1-3; D is uncertain. V lost 5 bases and J 0 bases, leaving 8 bases between the germline ends. Germline CDR1 MNHEY, CDR2 SMNVEV (reference sequence). CDR3 length: 14 amino acids. The CDR3 bases are TGTGCCAGCAGTAGAGATGGCTCTGGAAACACCATATATTTT. Amino acid sequence: CASSRDGSGNTIYF.